This passage covers 30 T cell receptor beta chains from one sample sequenced in a study of blood T cell repertoires in COVID-19. TCRdb's copy holds only in-frame clones and misses some; the assay was immunoSEQ multiplex PCR. The sample contains 63,000 or so clones, 82% of which appear only once. Material for sequencing was peripheral blood. Receptors were obtained from a man at least 80 years old with active COVID-19.

The V gene is TRBV2, the J gene TRBJ2-3; D is unresolved. The CDR3 sequence is 12 residues long. Germline CDR1 is SNHLY and CDR2 is FYNNEI. V was cut by 6 bases and J by 3 bases, with 7 bases left in between. The CDR3 protein is CASRPRTDTQYF. The CDR3 DNA reads as TGTGCCAGCAGGCCCCGGACAGATACGCAGTATTTT.

This clone was observed a few times. The chain has TRBV7-7 and TRBJ2-2; the D gene is possibly TRBD1 (5 bases). The CDR3 runs to 15 residues. Germline lookup yields CDR1 SSHAT and CDR2 FNYEAQ (reference sequence). The germline V and J ends were trimmed by 5 bases and 1 base, with 11 bases remaining between them. The CDR3 loop is CASSPLQVNTGELFF. CDR3 sequence (DNA): TGTGCCAGCAGCCCATTACAGGTGAACACCGGGGAGCTGTTTTTT.

V gene TRBV7-2 combines with J gene TRBJ2-1, with 9 nucleotides matching TRBD2. The V segment lost 0 bases and the J segment 0 bases; nucleotides outside the gene matches: 0. Germline assignment: CDR1 SGHTA and CDR2 FQGNSA. The CDR3 sequence is 16 residues long. CDR3 residues: CASSLASGSSYNEQFF. The CDR3 bases are TGTGCCAGCAGCTTAGCTAGCGGGAGCTCCTACAATGAGCAGTTCTTC.

The CDR3 DNA reads as TGTGCCAGCAGCGCTGGGGACAGGGTTTTTTATAACACTGAAGCTTTCTTT. This gives the protein CASSAGDRVFYNTEAFF. The genes are TRBV9 and TRBJ1-1; TRBD1 matches at 9 bases. The CDR3 covers 17 residues. CDR1 SGDLS and CDR2 YYNGEE come from the germline V gene. Trimming at V came to 3 bases and at J to 2 bases, leaving 11 bases not matched to a gene.

The rearrangement uses TRBV7-8 and TRBJ2-5, with D perhaps TRBD1 (6 bases). CDR1 SGHVS and CDR2 FQNEAQ come from the germline V gene. Deletions cut 3 bases from V and 5 bases from J, with 13 bases between. The CDR3 is 14 amino acids. For the CDR3, the DNA is TGTGCCAGCAGCTTCAAACAGGGCTTGGAGACCCAGTACTTC. The encoded protein is CASSFKQGLETQYF. The full variable domain, in which reference TRBV7-8 and TRBJ2-5 provide the parts outside the CDR3, is GAGVSQSPRYKVAKRGQDVALRCDPISGHVSLFWYQQALGQGPEFLTYFQNEAQLDKSGLPSDRFFAERPEGSVSTLKIQRTQQEDSAVYLCASSFKQGLETQYFGPGTRLLVL.

The rearrangement links TRBV3-1 (or the pseudogene TRBV3-2) to TRBJ2-7; 14 nucleotides match TRBD2. V gave up 4 bases and J gave up 5 bases; unmatched junction bases: 10. The CDR3 spans 17 residues. In germline, CDR1 is LGHDT, CDR2 YNNKEL (reference sequence). CDR3 in amino acids: CASSLRTSGGIPHEQYF. CDR3 nucleotides: TGTGCCAGCAGCCTTCGGACTAGCGGGGGGATTCCCCACGAGCAGTACTTC.

CDR3 residues: CASSLGLVGSTDTQYF. CDR3 coding DNA: TGCGCCAGCAGCTTGGGACTCGTCGGTAGCACAGATACGCAGTATTTT. The chain recombines TRBV5-1 with TRBJ2-3; no reliable D call. Germline V gene lookup returns CDR1 SGHRS and CDR2 YFSETQ. CDR3 length: 16 residues. The V and J ends lost 0 bases and 0 bases respectively, with 11 bases between them.

The chain links TRBV12-3 or TRBV12-4 to TRBJ2-3; no firm D call. V lost 6 bases to trimming and J lost 6 bases, with 13 bases between them. The CDR3 covers 13 residues. The CDR3 loop is CASRSRHVDTQYF. CDR3 DNA: TGTGCCAGCAGAAGCCGTCACGTCGATACGCAGTATTTT.

The chain carries TRBV5-1 and TRBJ2-2; D possibly corresponds to TRBD2 (6 bases). Germline CDR1 reads SGHRS; CDR2 reads YFSETQ. The CDR3 length is 17 residues. The ends were cut back, 4 bases at V and 0 bases at J, with 16 bases in the middle. This chain's CDR3 is CASSPRAGGANTGELFF. The DNA for the CDR3 is TGCGCCAGCAGCCCCCGGGCCGGCGGGGCGAACACCGGGGAGCTGTTTTTT. Full variable domain (missing parts from reference TRBV5-1 and TRBJ2-2): KAGVTQTPRYLIKTRGQQVTLSCSPISGHRSVSWYQQTPGQGLQFLFEYFSETQRNKGNFPGRFSGRQFSNSRSEMNVSTLELGDSALYLCASSPRAGGANTGELFFGEGSRLTVL.

This sequence joins TRBV4-3 and TRBJ2-7; TRBD2 agrees at 7 bases. Unmatched junction bases numbered 17, after V lost 0 bases and J lost 3 bases. The germline CDR1 and CDR2 sequences are LGHNA and YSLEER. The CDR3 consists of 19 residues. The CDR3 is CASSQEGPREGGKSYEQYF. In DNA form, the CDR3 reads TGCGCCAGCAGCCAAGAAGGTCCCAGGGAGGGAGGGAAAAGCTACGAGCAGTACTTC.

This sequence joins TRBV2 and TRBJ1-2, with TRBD1 matching over 7 bases. This CDR3 contains 12 residues. The germline CDR1 and CDR2 sequences are SNHLY and FYNNEI. Trimming took 2 bases from V and 6 from J; bases not matched to a gene: 0. The CDR3 here is CASSEQGDGYTF. The CDR3 DNA reads as TGTGCCAGCAGTGAACAGGGGGATGGCTACACCTTC.

This chain connects TRBV4-1 to TRBJ2-5; D is possibly TRBD2 (6 bases). Between the trimmed V and J ends, which lost 1 base and 5 bases, there was a span of 17 bases. The CDR3 is made up of 16 amino acids. Germline loops: CDR1 MGHRA, CDR2 YSYEKL. In DNA form, the CDR3 reads TGCGCCAGCAGCCAAGTGGGGACGGCGGGAAAGGAGACCCAGTACTTC. Its translation: CASSQVGTAGKETQYF.

V gene TRBV19 combines with J gene TRBJ1-5; the match to TRBD1 covers 9 bases. In germline, CDR1 is LNHDA, CDR2 SQIVND (reference sequence). Trimming took 1 base from V and 5 from J; bases not matched to a gene: 3. The CDR3 is 15 residues long. CDR3 in amino acids: CASSIATGGYQPQHF. CDR3 DNA: TGTGCCAGTAGTATAGCTACAGGGGGCTATCAGCCCCAGCATTTT.

CDR3 amino acids: CASRLGGSEQYF. In DNA form, the CDR3 reads TGTGCCAGCAGACTAGGGGGTTCCGAGCAGTACTTC. The gene calls are TRBV12-3 or TRBV12-4 and TRBJ2-7, with D tentatively TRBD1 (6 bases). Trimming stripped 6 bases from V and 6 bases from J, with 12 bases between. This CDR3 has 12 amino acids.

The chain recombines TRBV18 with TRBJ1-2, with D perhaps TRBD1 (6 bases). Germline assignment: CDR1 KGHSH and CDR2 LQKENI. Trimming removed 5 bases at V and 4 bases at J, with 20 bases between. This CDR3 region has 16 residues. The CDR3 spells CASSSGRGAFGYGYTF. The CDR3 DNA sequence: TGTGCCAGCTCATCCGGCCGGGGGGCCTTTGGCTATGGCTACACCTTC.

V usage is TRBV11-2 and J usage is TRBJ1-6; 9 bases line up with TRBD1. The junction had 5 bases not matched to a gene; V was cut back by 4 bases and J by 7 bases. Germline V gene data show CDR1 as SGHAT and CDR2 as FQNNGV. This CDR3 comprises 15 residues. The chain's CDR3 is CASSWTGTGNSPLHF. For the CDR3, the DNA is TGTGCCAGCAGCTGGACCGGGACAGGGAATTCACCCCTCCACTTT.

This chain joins TRBV19 and TRBJ2-3; 10 bases are a match to TRBD1. J was trimmed by 3 bases and V by 6 bases; bases with no gene match: 9. Germline CDR1 reads LNHDA; CDR2 reads SQIVND (reference sequence). The CDR3 covers 16 residues. CDR3: CASSIPRTGGTDTQYF. For the CDR3, the DNA is TGTGCCAGTAGCATTCCCCGGACAGGGGGTACAGATACGCAGTATTTT.

This clone has ten or more counts. The V gene is TRBV4-2, the J gene TRBJ2-7; 7 bases are a match to TRBD1. The V gene's germline CDR1 is LGHNA and CDR2 YNFKEQ. The CDR3 spans 16 residues. The V gene end was trimmed by 0 bases and the J gene end by 2 bases; junction bases not matched to a gene: 7. The CDR3, as DNA: TGTGCCAGCAGCCAAGATGTTGGGCAGGGGGCCTACGAGCAGTACTTC. This sequence encodes CASSQDVGQGAYEQYF.

This clone qualifies as medium-sized (0.01 to 0.1%). The chain is built from TRBV25-1 and TRBJ1-2; the match to TRBD1 covers 7 bases. There are 13 residues in the CDR3. The V segment lost 4 bases and the J segment 6 bases; nucleotides outside the gene matches: 5. CDR1 and CDR2 (germline): MGHDK, SYGVNS. CDR3 residues: CASSGGQVDGYTF. The CDR3 DNA reads TGTGCCAGCAGTGGAGGACAGGTCGATGGCTACACCTTC.

J is TRBJ1-4 and V is TRBV7-2; 8 nucleotides align to TRBD1. There are 14 residues in the CDR3. V shed 4 bases, J shed 8 bases, and the junction held 6 bases outside the gene matches. Germline V gene data show CDR1 as SGHTA and CDR2 as FQGNSA. The CDR3 DNA reads TGTGCCAGCAGCTCGGACAGGGACGGCGAAAAACTGTTTTTT. Translated: CASSSDRDGEKLFF.

The chain carries TRBV15 and TRBJ2-6; D may be TRBD2 (5 bases). Trimming removed 8 bases at V and 2 bases at J, with 7 bases between. This CDR3 spans 13 amino acids. CDR1 is LNHNV and CDR2 is YYDKDF in the germline V gene (reference sequence). This CDR3 is CATRGTGANVLTF. Here the CDR3 DNA reads TGTGCCACCCGGGGAACTGGGGCCAACGTCCTGACTTTC. Complete variable domain (other parts from reference TRBV15 and TRBJ2-6): DAMVIQNPRYQVTQFGKPVTLSCSQTLNHNVMYWYQQKSSQAPKLLFHYYDKDFNNEADTPDNFQSRRPNTSFCFLDIRSPGLGDTAMYLCATRGTGANVLTFGAGSRLTVL.

The chain couples TRBV9 to TRBJ2-7; D call uncertain. Germline V gene data show CDR1 as SGDLS and CDR2 as YYNGEE. This CDR3 spans 14 amino acids. V was shortened by 0 bases and J by 1 base, with 8 bases between the two germline ends. The CDR3 coding sequence is TGTGCCAGCAGCGTAGCTTACGGGTCCTACGAGCAGTACTTC. Residues: CASSVAYGSYEQYF. The full variable domain, its missing parts supplied by reference TRBV9 and TRBJ2-7, is DSGVTQTPKHLITATGQRVTLRCSPRSGDLSVYWYQQSLDQGLQFLIQYYNGEERAKGNILERFSAQQFPDLHSELNLSSLELGDSALYFCASSVAYGSYEQYFGPGTRLTVT.

To note about this clone: The junction shows a germline mismatch at one end, possibly a read error. The rearrangement links TRBV6-2 or TRBV6-3 to TRBJ2-5; D not certain. CDR3 length equals 15 residues. CDR1 MNHEY and CDR2 SVGEGT come from the germline V gene. CDR3 sequence (DNA): TGTGCCGGCAGTTACTCTGGGCTCTCGCAAGAGACCCAGTACTTC. Translated, it gives CAGSYSGLSQETQYF.

V and J are TRBV21-1 and TRBJ1-6; the table gives TRBD1 as D, unverified against the DNA. TRBV21-1 is termed a pseudogene. This CDR3 region has 14 residues. This CDR3 reads CASSNPGKSSPLHF. In nucleotides, the CDR3 is TGTGCCAGCAGCAATCCAGGGAAGAGTTCACCCCTCCACTTT.

The chain combines TRBV21-1 with TRBJ2-1; TRBD1, as called in the table, went unchecked against the DNA. TRBV21-1 is flagged as a pseudogene. The CDR3 length is 17 residues. CDR3 loop: CASSTARRGSSYNEQFF. The CDR3 DNA reads TGTGCCAGCAGCACGGCCCGAAGGGGAAGCTCCTACAATGAGCAGTTCTTC.

This chain connects TRBV4-2 to TRBJ1-2, with D unresolved. CDR3 length equals 14 residues. V was cut by 0 bases and J by 4 bases, with 9 bases left in between. Germline lookup yields CDR1 LGHNA and CDR2 YNFKEQ. In DNA form, the CDR3 reads TGTGCCAGCAGCCAAGATACGGGTTTCTATGGCTACACCTTC. Its protein is CASSQDTGFYGYTF.

This clone came up once. J is TRBJ1-2 and V is TRBV6-2 or TRBV6-3; 7 nucleotides agree with TRBD1. Trimming cost V 6 bases and J 7 bases; bases outside gene matches: 5. Looked up from germline, CDR1 is MNHEY and CDR2 is SVGEGT. The CDR3 length is 12 residues. CDR3 residues: CASSDRAVGYTF. CDR3 coding DNA: TGTGCCAGCAGCGACAGGGCGGTTGGCTACACCTTC.

This clone occurred a few times. The V gene is TRBV14, the J gene TRBJ2-7; 9 bases fit TRBD1. This CDR3 comprises 14 residues. Per germline, CDR1 SGHDN and CDR2 FVKESK. With 5 bases clipped from V and 4 bases from J, the junction kept 6 bases outside the gene matches. CDR3 in DNA: TGTGCCAGCAGCGGCCGGGACAGGGTATACGAGCAGTACTTC. It codes for CASSGRDRVYEQYF.

This chain uses TRBV4-1 with TRBJ2-3; 11 nucleotides align to TRBD2. Trimming cost V 0 bases and J 1 base; bases outside gene matches: 15. CDR1 and CDR2 from the germline V gene are MGHRA and YSYEKL. The CDR3 has 21 amino acids. In DNA, the CDR3 is TGCGCCAGCAGCCAAGAACGTTTCTTTAGCGGGGGGGCCAAAGGCACAGATACGCAGTATTTT. Its translation is CASSQERFFSGGAKGTDTQYF.

The J gene is TRBJ1-2, the V gene TRBV9; D not certain. The V and J ends lost 5 bases and 1 base respectively, with 9 bases between them. This CDR3 has 13 amino acids. Germline CDR1 SGDLS, CDR2 YYNGEE. CDR3 sequence: CASREEVNYGYTF. The DNA of the CDR3 is TGTGCCAGCAGAGAGGAGGTTAACTATGGCTACACCTTC.